The source of this T cell receptor beta chain is a study of blood T cell repertoires in COVID-19. Study context: Both acute and convalescent COVID-19 samples were obtained from the United States, Italy and Spain. Sample material is recorded as cDNA or gDNA derived from T cells, B-cell-depleted T cells, or PBMCs.

Authors' data handling: Counts of nucleated cells, estimated from reference gene primer amplification, were obtained. Method: immunoSEQ multiplex PCR; TCRdb's copy keeps in-frame clones and lacks some. That table furnishes V, J and clone size, whereas the DNA furnished D and trimming. The sample carries 100,000 or so clones, approximately 80% recorded once. The sequenced sample was peripheral blood. The clonotype originates from a woman aged 80 or over with acute or convalescent COVID-19.

The CDR3 region has the DNA TGTGCCAGCAAGGTGGCGGGAGGACTCACCGGGGAGCTGTTTTTT. Residues: CASKVAGGLTGELFF. The chain uses TRBV6-5 and TRBJ2-2; TRBD2 agrees at 8 bases. This CDR3 contains 15 residues. Germline V CDR1 and CDR2: MNHEY, SVGAGI. V lost 7 bases, J lost 4 bases, and 8 bases stayed unmatched.